A selection of T cell receptor beta chains follows, all from one sample in a study of cytomegalovirus exposure and HLA in healthy donors. The data were produced by immunoSEQ multiplex PCR, yet TCRdb's version contains in-frame clones alone and is incomplete. The table includes about 120,000 clones, 74% detected once. Sequencing input: PBMCs. These receptors came from a man aged 40-49 years in good health and CMV-seropositive. Both conserved end residues are part of each CDR3. The order of the fields is clone size, J gene, V gene, D gene, CDR3 DNA, CDR3 protein. A D gene is named only where the DNA matches it firmly. Clone size, where shown, is once, few, many, or a class for clones that have expanded.

clone size: NA; J gene: TRBJ2-7; V gene: TRBV7-2; D gene: TRBD1; CDR3 DNA: TGTGCCAGCAGCTTTGGACAGGGCCGAGAGCAGTACTTC; CDR3 protein: CASSFGQGREQYF
clone size: once; J gene: TRBJ2-7; V gene: TRBV25-1; D gene: NA; CDR3 DNA: TGTGCCAGCAGTTCCAACGGGGTTTACGAGCAGTACTTC; CDR3 protein: CASSSNGVYEQYF
clone size: NA; J gene: TRBJ2-1; V gene: TRBV27; D gene: NA; CDR3 DNA: TGTGCCAGCAGTGTCAACTACAATGAGCAGTTCTTC; CDR3 protein: CASSVNYNEQFF
clone size: few; J gene: TRBJ2-5; V gene: TRBV11-3; D gene: TRBD2; CDR3 DNA: TGTGCCAGCAGCCTAGCGGGTCTTGAGGGAGAGACCCAGTACTTC; CDR3 protein: CASSLAGLEGETQYF
clone size: NA; J gene: TRBJ1-2; V gene: TRBV28; D gene: NA; CDR3 DNA: TGTGCCAGCAGGTCCTCCCCTCTGACAACCCCCTATGGCTACACCTTC; CDR3 protein: CASRSSPLTTPYGYTF
clone size: NA; J gene: TRBJ2-3; V gene: TRBV4-2; D gene: TRBD1; CDR3 DNA: TGTGCCAGTGCCGGGACAGGGGACTTCACAGATACGCAGTATTTT; CDR3 protein: CASAGTGDFTDTQYF
clone size: NA; J gene: TRBJ2-3; V gene: TRBV7-9; D gene: TRBD2; CDR3 DNA: TGTGCCAGCAGCCCCAGGGAAAGCGGGAGGGCAGATACGCAGTATTTT; CDR3 protein: CASSPRESGRADTQYF
clone size: few; J gene: TRBJ2-1; V gene: TRBV18; D gene: NA; CDR3 DNA: TGTGCCAGCTCACCACCGAATTCCCGGGGTAATGCCAATGAGCAGTTCTTC; CDR3 protein: CASSPPNSRGNANEQFF
clone size: few; J gene: TRBJ2-1; V gene: TRBV4-1; D gene: TRBD2; CDR3 DNA: TGCGCCAGCAGCCAAGATAGGACTAGCGGGAGGCCCTACAATGAGCAGTTCTTC; CDR3 protein: CASSQDRTSGRPYNEQFF
clone size: NA; J gene: TRBJ2-5; V gene: TRBV27; D gene: TRBD2; CDR3 DNA: TGTGCCAGCAGGAATAAGCGGGAGGTAGAGACCCAGTACTTC; CDR3 protein: CASRNKREVETQYF
clone size: NA; J gene: TRBJ1-6; V gene: TRBV7-2; D gene: NA; CDR3 DNA: TGTGCCAGCAGCTGGGGTGACAGACAAGATAATTCACCCCTCCACTTT; CDR3 protein: CASSWGDRQDNSPLHF
clone size: NA; J gene: TRBJ2-5; V gene: TRBV11-3; D gene: TRBD2; CDR3 DNA: TGTGCCAGCAGCAATAGCGGGGGGGCAGGAGAGACCCAGTACTTC; CDR3 protein: CASSNSGGAGETQYF
clone size: NA; J gene: TRBJ1-2; V gene: TRBV7-9; D gene: NA; CDR3 DNA: TGTGCCAGCAGCTTAGATGCAGGAGGCTACACCTTC; CDR3 protein: CASSLDAGGYTF
clone size: NA; J gene: TRBJ1-1; V gene: TRBV6-5; D gene: TRBD1; CDR3 DNA: TGTGCCAGCAGACCGGGACAGGGGCTGGGTATAGCTTTCTTT; CDR3 protein: CASRPGQGLGIAFF
clone size: few; J gene: TRBJ1-5; V gene: TRBV28; D gene: TRBD1; CDR3 DNA: TGTGCCAGCACCCAGGGGGCTCGTCAGCCCCAGCATTTT; CDR3 protein: CASTQGARQPQHF
clone size: few; J gene: TRBJ1-5; V gene: TRBV2; D gene: NA; CDR3 DNA: TGTGCCAGCATAGCCGCTAATAGCAATCAGCCCCAGCATTTT; CDR3 protein: CASIAANSNQPQHF
clone size: few; J gene: TRBJ1-5; V gene: TRBV28; D gene: NA; CDR3 DNA: TGTGCCATTGGAAGGGGGTTCGGCAATCAGCCCCAGCATTTT; CDR3 protein: CAIGRGFGNQPQHF
clone size: NA; J gene: TRBJ1-1; V gene: TRBV19; D gene: NA; CDR3 DNA: TGTGCCAGTAGTCCGTCGGTGGGGAGGGACACTGAAGCTTTCTTT; CDR3 protein: CASSPSVGRDTEAFF
clone size: NA; J gene: TRBJ2-3; V gene: TRBV4-3; D gene: NA; CDR3 DNA: TGCGCCAGCAGCCAAGACACAGGGAGAACAGATACGCAGTATTTT; CDR3 protein: CASSQDTGRTDTQYF
clone size: once; J gene: TRBJ1-4; V gene: TRBV7-8; D gene: NA; CDR3 DNA: TGTGCCAGCAGCTTAGCGGCTGATGGTAATGAAAAACTGTTTTTT; CDR3 protein: CASSLAADGNEKLFF
clone size: NA; J gene: TRBJ2-1; V gene: TRBV5-6; D gene: NA; CDR3 DNA: TGTGCCAGCAGCTTGCCCGGGTCCCAGGGCGATCAGTTCTTC; CDR3 protein: CASSLPGSQGDQFF
clone size: NA; J gene: TRBJ2-3; V gene: TRBV7-2; D gene: NA; CDR3 DNA: TGTGCCAGCAGCTCCCTAGCAGCCGGTCCAGATACGCAGTATTTT; CDR3 protein: CASSSLAAGPDTQYF
clone size: NA; J gene: TRBJ2-7; V gene: TRBV29-1; D gene: TRBD1; CDR3 DNA: TGCAGCGTTGGGGACAGGGCCCCCTACGAGCAGTACTTC; CDR3 protein: CSVGDRAPYEQYF
clone size: NA; J gene: TRBJ2-7; V gene: TRBV19; D gene: TRBD2; CDR3 DNA: TGTGCCAGTAGTTGGACTAGCGGGCCCTACGAGCAGTACTTC; CDR3 protein: CASSWTSGPYEQYF
clone size: NA; J gene: TRBJ2-7; V gene: TRBV6-1; D gene: NA; CDR3 DNA: TGTGCCAGCAGTTCTGGACAAGTAGCCTACGAGCAGTACTTC; CDR3 protein: CASSSGQVAYEQYF
clone size: NA; J gene: TRBJ2-3; V gene: TRBV9; D gene: NA; CDR3 DNA: TGTGCCAGCAGCGTAGAGCTGCCCACAGATACGCAGTATTTT; CDR3 protein: CASSVELPTDTQYF
clone size: NA; J gene: TRBJ2-1; V gene: TRBV10-3; D gene: TRBD2; CDR3 DNA: TGTGCCATCAGTGACCGGGGGGCGGGAGGGGAGGGAAATGAGCAGTTCTTC; CDR3 protein: CAISDRGAGGEGNEQFF
clone size: NA; J gene: TRBJ2-2; V gene: TRBV10-1; D gene: NA; CDR3 DNA: TGCGCCAGCCGGCCAGGGGGAGGCGGGGAGCTGTTTTTT; CDR3 protein: CASRPGGGGELFF
clone size: few; J gene: TRBJ2-7; V gene: TRBV4-1; D gene: TRBD2; CDR3 DNA: TGCGCCAGCAGCCAAGAGCTAGCGGGAGTTTACGAGCAGTACTTC; CDR3 protein: CASSQELAGVYEQYF
clone size: NA; J gene: TRBJ2-3; V gene: TRBV4-2; D gene: NA; CDR3 DNA: TGTGCCAGCAGCCAAGAGGGCCGCGGGACCGCAGCGGATACGCAGTATTTT; CDR3 protein: CASSQEGRGTAADTQYF
clone size: NA; J gene: TRBJ1-2; V gene: TRBV5-6; D gene: NA; CDR3 DNA: TGTGCCAGCAGCTTTGGGCAGGGGTCTGGCTACACCTTC; CDR3 protein: CASSFGQGSGYTF
clone size: NA; J gene: TRBJ2-7; V gene: TRBV27; D gene: TRBD2; CDR3 DNA: TGTGCCAGCCGTCGGGGACTACTAGGGTCTAACTCCGGCGAGCAGTACTTC; CDR3 protein: CASRRGLLGSNSGEQYF
clone size: NA; J gene: TRBJ2-7; V gene: TRBV7-2; D gene: TRBD2; CDR3 DNA: TGTGCCAGCAGCTCAGGGACTAGCGGGAGGTCCTACGAGCAGTACTTC; CDR3 protein: CASSSGTSGRSYEQYF
clone size: NA; J gene: TRBJ1-1; V gene: TRBV5-1; D gene: NA; CDR3 DNA: TGCGCCAGCAGCCCCGTGGACAGCCGAAACACTGAAGCTTTCTTT; CDR3 protein: CASSPVDSRNTEAFF
clone size: NA; J gene: TRBJ1-2; V gene: TRBV7-9; D gene: TRBD1; CDR3 DNA: TGTGCCAGCAGCTTAGTGCGACAGGGCGATGGCTACACCTTC; CDR3 protein: CASSLVRQGDGYTF
clone size: NA; J gene: TRBJ1-1; V gene: TRBV6-1; D gene: NA; CDR3 DNA: TGTGCCAGCAGTGTACCCGGGGACACTGAAGCTTTCTTT; CDR3 protein: CASSVPGDTEAFF
clone size: NA; J gene: TRBJ2-7; V gene: TRBV4-1; D gene: TRBD1; CDR3 DNA: TGCGCCAGCAGCCAACGACAGGGGTCCTCCTACGAGCAGTACTTC; CDR3 protein: CASSQRQGSSYEQYF
clone size: NA; J gene: TRBJ2-1; V gene: TRBV6-5; D gene: TRBD1; CDR3 DNA: TGTGCCAGCAGTTACTCTCGGACAGGGGACCTCAATGAGCAGTTCTTC; CDR3 protein: CASSYSRTGDLNEQFF
clone size: few; J gene: TRBJ1-2; V gene: TRBV5-4; D gene: NA; CDR3 DNA: TGTGCCAGCAGCTCTGAGGGCCAGAGTCTACTGAGCTACACCTTC; CDR3 protein: CASSSEGQSLLSYTF
clone size: few; J gene: TRBJ1-2; V gene: TRBV7-9; D gene: TRBD1; CDR3 DNA: TGTGCCAGCAGCATATTGGACAGGCGGAGGGAGGGCTACACCTTC; CDR3 protein: CASSILDRRREGYTF
clone size: NA; J gene: TRBJ1-4; V gene: TRBV6-5; D gene: TRBD1; CDR3 DNA: TGTGCCAGCGGCAGGGGGTGGACTAATGAAAAACTGTTTTTT; CDR3 protein: CASGRGWTNEKLFF
clone size: NA; J gene: TRBJ2-3; V gene: TRBV11-2; D gene: NA; CDR3 DNA: TGTGCCAGCAGCTCACCGTCTGCCGCGGATACGCAGTATTTT; CDR3 protein: CASSSPSAADTQYF
clone size: NA; J gene: TRBJ2-7; V gene: TRBV7-8; D gene: TRBD1; CDR3 DNA: TGTGCCAGCAGCTTAGATAGGGGGGGACAGGGGAATTCCAGGTACGAGCAGTACTTC; CDR3 protein: CASSLDRGGQGNSRYEQYF
clone size: NA; J gene: TRBJ1-2; V gene: TRBV4-1; D gene: TRBD1; CDR3 DNA: TGCGCCAGCAGCCAAGACAGGACAGGGGGCCCTATTGCCGAGGGCTACACCTTC; CDR3 protein: CASSQDRTGGPIAEGYTF
clone size: NA; J gene: TRBJ2-1; V gene: TRBV4-2; D gene: NA; CDR3 DNA: TGTGCCAGCAGCCAAGGGCGAGGGCGGGAGCAGTTCTTC; CDR3 protein: CASSQGRGREQFF
clone size: NA; J gene: TRBJ2-1; V gene: TRBV15; D gene: TRBD1; CDR3 DNA: TGTGCCACCAGCAGAGCCCTAAGGGGGCTCTACAATGAGCAGTTCTTC; CDR3 protein: CATSRALRGLYNEQFF
clone size: NA; J gene: TRBJ2-2; V gene: TRBV2; D gene: TRBD1; CDR3 DNA: TGTGCCAGCACCAACAGGGGCCGGGAGCTGTTTTTT; CDR3 protein: CASTNRGRELFF
clone size: NA; J gene: TRBJ1-5; V gene: TRBV7-9; D gene: TRBD1; CDR3 DNA: TGTGCCAGCAGTTCGACCGGGACAGGGGGCGGAAGGAGGAATCAGCCCCAGCATTTT; CDR3 protein: CASSSTGTGGGRRNQPQHF
clone size: NA; J gene: TRBJ1-2; V gene: TRBV7-9; D gene: NA; CDR3 DNA: TGTGCCAGCAGCGCAGATCAGGGGCGCGGTGGCTACACCTTC; CDR3 protein: CASSADQGRGGYTF
clone size: NA; J gene: TRBJ2-5; V gene: TRBV30; D gene: NA; CDR3 DNA: TGTGCCTGGAGTGTATACAGCGGAGAGACCCAGTACTTC; CDR3 protein: CAWSVYSGETQYF
clone size: NA; J gene: TRBJ2-6; V gene: TRBV27; D gene: TRBD1; CDR3 DNA: TGTGCCAGCACAAGCAGGGGGACTGGGGCCAACGTCCTGACTTTC; CDR3 protein: CASTSRGTGANVLTF
clone size: NA; J gene: TRBJ2-1; V gene: TRBV12-5; D gene: NA; CDR3 DNA: TGTGCTAGTGGGTACAACCAGGGGTACAATGAGCAGTTCTTC; CDR3 protein: CASGYNQGYNEQFF
clone size: NA; J gene: TRBJ2-5; V gene: TRBV6-5; D gene: TRBD1; CDR3 DNA: TGTGCCAGCAGTTACTCCGGGACAGAAGAGACCCAGTACTTC; CDR3 protein: CASSYSGTEETQYF
clone size: NA; J gene: TRBJ2-2; V gene: TRBV19; D gene: NA; CDR3 DNA: TGTGCCAGTAGTACTAACAGGGTAACCGGGGAGCTGTTTTTT; CDR3 protein: CASSTNRVTGELFF
clone size: NA; J gene: TRBJ2-5; V gene: TRBV27; D gene: NA; CDR3 DNA: TGTGCCAGCAGTTTACGGAGGGGCCAAGAGACCCAGTACTTC; CDR3 protein: CASSLRRGQETQYF